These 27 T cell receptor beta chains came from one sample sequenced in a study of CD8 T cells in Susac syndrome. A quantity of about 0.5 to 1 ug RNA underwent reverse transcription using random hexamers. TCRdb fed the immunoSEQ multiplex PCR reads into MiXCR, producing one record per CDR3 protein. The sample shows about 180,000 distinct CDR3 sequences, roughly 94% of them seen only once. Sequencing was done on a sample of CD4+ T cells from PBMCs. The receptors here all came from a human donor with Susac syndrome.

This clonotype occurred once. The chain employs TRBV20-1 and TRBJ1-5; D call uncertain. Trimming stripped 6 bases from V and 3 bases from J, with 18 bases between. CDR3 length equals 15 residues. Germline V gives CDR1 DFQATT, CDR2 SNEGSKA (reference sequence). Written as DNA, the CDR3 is TGCAGTGCCTGCCCGAAGAACGTCATCAATCAGCCCCAGCATTTT. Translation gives CSACPKNVINQPQHF.

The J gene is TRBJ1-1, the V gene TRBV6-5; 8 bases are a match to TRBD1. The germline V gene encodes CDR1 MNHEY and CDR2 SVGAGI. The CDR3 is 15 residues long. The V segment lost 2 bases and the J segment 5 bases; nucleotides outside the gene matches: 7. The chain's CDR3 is CASSYRDRGGTEAFF. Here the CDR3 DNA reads TGTGCCAGCAGTTACCGTGACAGGGGAGGGACTGAAGCTTTCTTT.

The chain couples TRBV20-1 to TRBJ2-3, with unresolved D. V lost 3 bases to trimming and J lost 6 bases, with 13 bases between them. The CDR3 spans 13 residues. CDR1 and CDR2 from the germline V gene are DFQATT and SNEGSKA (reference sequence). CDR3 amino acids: CSASRLLGDTQYF. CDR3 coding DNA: TGCAGTGCTAGCCGTCTTCTCGGGGATACGCAGTATTTT.

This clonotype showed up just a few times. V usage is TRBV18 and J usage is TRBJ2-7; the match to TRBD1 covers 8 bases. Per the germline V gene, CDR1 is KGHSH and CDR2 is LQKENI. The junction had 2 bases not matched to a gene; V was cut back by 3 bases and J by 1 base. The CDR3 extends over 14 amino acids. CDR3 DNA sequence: TGTGCCAGCTCACCCAGACAGGGGTCCTACGAGCAGTACTTC. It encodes CASSPRQGSYEQYF.

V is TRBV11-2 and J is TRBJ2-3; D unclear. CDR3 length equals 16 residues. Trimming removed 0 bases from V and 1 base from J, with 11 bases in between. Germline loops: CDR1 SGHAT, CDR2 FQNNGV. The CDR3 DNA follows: TGTGCCAGCAGCTTAGAAACACCCGTAGGCACAGATACGCAGTATTTT. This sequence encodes CASSLETPVGTDTQYF. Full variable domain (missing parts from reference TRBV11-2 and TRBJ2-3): EAGVAQSPRYKIIEKRQSVAFWCNPISGHATLYWYQQILGQGPKLLIQFQNNGVVDDSQLPKDRFSAERLKGVDSTLKIQPAKLEDSAVYLCASSLETPVGTDTQYFGPGTRLTVL.

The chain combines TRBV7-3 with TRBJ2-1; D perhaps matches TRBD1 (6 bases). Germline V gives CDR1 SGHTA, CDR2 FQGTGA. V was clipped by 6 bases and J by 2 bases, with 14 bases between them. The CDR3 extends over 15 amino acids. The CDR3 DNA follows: TGTGCCAGCAGTCCCGAGAGGGGGACCTACAATGAGCAGTTCTTC. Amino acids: CASSPERGTYNEQFF.

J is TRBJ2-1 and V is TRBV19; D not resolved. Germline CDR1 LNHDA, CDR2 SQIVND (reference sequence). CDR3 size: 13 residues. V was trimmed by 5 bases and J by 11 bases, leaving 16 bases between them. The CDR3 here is CASSFGRPDKQFF. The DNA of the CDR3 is TGTGCCAGTAGTTTTGGCCGGCCGGATAAGCAGTTCTTC.

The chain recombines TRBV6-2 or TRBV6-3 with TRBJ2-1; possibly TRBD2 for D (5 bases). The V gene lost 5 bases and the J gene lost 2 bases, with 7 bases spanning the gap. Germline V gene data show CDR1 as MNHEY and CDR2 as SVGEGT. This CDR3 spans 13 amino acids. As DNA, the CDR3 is TGTGCCAGCAGTGGAGGACCCTACAATGAGCAGTTCTTC. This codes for CASSGGPYNEQFF.

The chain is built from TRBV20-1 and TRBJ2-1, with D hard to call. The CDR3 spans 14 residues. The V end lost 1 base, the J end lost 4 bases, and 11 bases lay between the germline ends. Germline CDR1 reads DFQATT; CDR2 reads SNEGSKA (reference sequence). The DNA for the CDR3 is TGCAGTGCTAGAGCCCCCCCGGCTTACAATGAGCAGTTCTTC. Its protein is CSARAPPAYNEQFF.

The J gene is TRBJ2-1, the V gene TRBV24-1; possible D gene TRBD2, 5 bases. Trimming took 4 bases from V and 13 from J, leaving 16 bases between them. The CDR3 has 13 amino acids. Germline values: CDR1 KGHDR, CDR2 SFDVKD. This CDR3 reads CATSERVYHTQFF. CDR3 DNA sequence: TGTGCCACCAGTGAGCGGGTCTACCACACCCAGTTCTTC.

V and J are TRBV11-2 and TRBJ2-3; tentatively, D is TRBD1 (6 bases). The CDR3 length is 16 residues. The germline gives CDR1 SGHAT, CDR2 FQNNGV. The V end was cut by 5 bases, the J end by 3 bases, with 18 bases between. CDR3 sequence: CASSPFLDRGTDTQYF. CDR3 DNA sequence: TGTGCCAGCAGCCCGTTTCTGGACAGAGGGACAGATACGCAGTATTTT.

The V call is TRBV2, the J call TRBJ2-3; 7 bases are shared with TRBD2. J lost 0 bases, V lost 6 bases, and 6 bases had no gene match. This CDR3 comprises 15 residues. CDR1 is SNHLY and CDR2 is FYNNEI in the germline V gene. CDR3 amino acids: CASSDLADSTDTQYF. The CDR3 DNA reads TGTGCCAGCAGCGACCTAGCGGATAGCACAGATACGCAGTATTTT.

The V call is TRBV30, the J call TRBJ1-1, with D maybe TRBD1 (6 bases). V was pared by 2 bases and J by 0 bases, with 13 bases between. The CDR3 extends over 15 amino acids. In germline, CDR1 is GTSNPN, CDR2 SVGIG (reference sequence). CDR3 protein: CAWSRGRGMNTEAFF. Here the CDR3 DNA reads TGTGCCTGGAGTAGGGGGAGAGGAATGAACACTGAAGCTTTCTTT.

CDR3 loop: CASSFWSGSPSYEQYF. DNA for the CDR3: TGTGCCAGCAGTTTTTGGAGCGGGAGCCCTTCCTACGAGCAGTACTTC. The J gene is TRBJ2-7, the V gene TRBV27, with 8 bases identical to TRBD2. There are 16 residues in the CDR3. V lost 3 bases and J lost 1; bases outside the gene matches: 8. Germline CDR1 and CDR2: MNHEY and SMNVEV (reference sequence).

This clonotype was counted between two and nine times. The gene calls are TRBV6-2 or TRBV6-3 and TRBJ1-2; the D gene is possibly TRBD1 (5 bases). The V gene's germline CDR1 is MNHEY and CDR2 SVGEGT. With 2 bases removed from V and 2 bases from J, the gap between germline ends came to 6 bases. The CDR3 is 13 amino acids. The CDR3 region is CASSYDRNYGYTF. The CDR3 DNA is TGTGCCAGCAGTTACGACAGAAACTATGGCTACACCTTC.

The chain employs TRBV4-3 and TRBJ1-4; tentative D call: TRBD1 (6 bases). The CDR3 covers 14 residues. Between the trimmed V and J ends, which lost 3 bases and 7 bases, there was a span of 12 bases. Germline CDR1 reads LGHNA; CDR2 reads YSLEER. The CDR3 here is CASSQNRDVEKLFF. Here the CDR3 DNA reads TGCGCCAGCAGCCAGAACAGGGATGTTGAAAAACTGTTTTTT.

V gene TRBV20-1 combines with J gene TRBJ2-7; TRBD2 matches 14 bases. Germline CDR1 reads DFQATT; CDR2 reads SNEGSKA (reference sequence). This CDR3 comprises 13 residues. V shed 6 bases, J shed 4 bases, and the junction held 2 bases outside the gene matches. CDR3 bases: TGCAGTGCCAGGACTAGCGGGGGGTACGAGCAGTACTTC. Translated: CSARTSGGYEQYF.

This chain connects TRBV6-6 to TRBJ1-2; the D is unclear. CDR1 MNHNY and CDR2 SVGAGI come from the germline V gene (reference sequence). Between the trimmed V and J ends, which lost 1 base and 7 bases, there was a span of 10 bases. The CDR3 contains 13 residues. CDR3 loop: CASSYWTSSGYTF. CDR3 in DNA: TGTGCCAGCAGTTACTGGACTTCTAGTGGCTACACCTTC.

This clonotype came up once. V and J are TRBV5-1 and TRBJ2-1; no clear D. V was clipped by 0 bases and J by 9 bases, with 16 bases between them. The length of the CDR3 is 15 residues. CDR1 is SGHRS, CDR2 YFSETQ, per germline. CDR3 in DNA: TGCGCCAGCAGCTTGGGTGGTAGCTTGGCGACTGAGCAGTTCTTC. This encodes CASSLGGSLATEQFF.

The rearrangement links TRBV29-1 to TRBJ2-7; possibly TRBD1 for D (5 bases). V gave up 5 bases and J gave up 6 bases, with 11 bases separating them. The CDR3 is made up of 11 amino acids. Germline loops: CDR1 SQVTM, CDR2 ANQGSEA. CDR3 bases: TGCAGCGTTTGGGGCGCCGGCGAGCAGTACTTC. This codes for CSVWGAGEQYF.

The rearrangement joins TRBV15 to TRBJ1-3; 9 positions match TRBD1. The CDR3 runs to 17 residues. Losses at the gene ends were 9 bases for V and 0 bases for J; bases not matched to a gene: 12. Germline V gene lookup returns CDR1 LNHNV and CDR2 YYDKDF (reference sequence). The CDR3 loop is CATSPGTGRSSGNTIYF. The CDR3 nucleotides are TGTGCCACAAGTCCCGGGACAGGGCGAAGCTCTGGAAACACCATATATTTT.

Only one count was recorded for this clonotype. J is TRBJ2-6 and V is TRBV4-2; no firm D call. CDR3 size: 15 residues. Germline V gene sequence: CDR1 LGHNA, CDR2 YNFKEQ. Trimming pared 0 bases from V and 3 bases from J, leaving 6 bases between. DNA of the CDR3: TGTGCCAGCAGCCAAGATCCGTTTGGGGCCAACGTCCTGACTTTC. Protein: CASSQDPFGANVLTF.

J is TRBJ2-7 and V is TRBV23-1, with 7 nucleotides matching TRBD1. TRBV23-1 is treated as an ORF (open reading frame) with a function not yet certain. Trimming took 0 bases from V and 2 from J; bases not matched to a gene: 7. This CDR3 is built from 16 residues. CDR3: CASSQSERQGPYEQYF. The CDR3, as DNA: TGCGCCAGCAGTCAATCGGAGCGACAGGGTCCCTACGAGCAGTACTTC.

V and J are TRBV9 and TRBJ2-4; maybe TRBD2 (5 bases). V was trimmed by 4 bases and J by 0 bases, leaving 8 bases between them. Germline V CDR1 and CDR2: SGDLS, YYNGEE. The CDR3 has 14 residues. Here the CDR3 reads CASSLGEAKNIQYF. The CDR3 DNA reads TGTGCCAGCAGCTTGGGAGAAGCCAAAAACATTCAGTACTTC.

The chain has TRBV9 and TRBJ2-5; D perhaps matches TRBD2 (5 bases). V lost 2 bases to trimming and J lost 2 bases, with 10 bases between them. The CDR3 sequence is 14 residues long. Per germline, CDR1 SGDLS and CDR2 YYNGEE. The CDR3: CASSVGLKQETQYF. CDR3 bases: TGTGCCAGCAGCGTCGGACTCAAACAAGAGACCCAGTACTTC.

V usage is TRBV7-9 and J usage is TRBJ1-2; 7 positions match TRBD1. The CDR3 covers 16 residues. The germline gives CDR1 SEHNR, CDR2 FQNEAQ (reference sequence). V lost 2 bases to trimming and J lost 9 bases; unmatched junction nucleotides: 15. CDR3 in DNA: TGTGCCAGCAGCTTAACAGGACAGGCCCTTTCTATGCGCTACACCTTC. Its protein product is CASSLTGQALSMRYTF. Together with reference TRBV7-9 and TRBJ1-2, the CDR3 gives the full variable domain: DTGVSQNPRHKITKRGQNVTFRCDPISEHNRLYWYRQTLGQGPEFLTYFQNEAQLEKSRLLSDRFSAERPKGSFSTLEIQRTEQGDSAMYLCASSLTGQALSMRYTFGSGTRLTVV.

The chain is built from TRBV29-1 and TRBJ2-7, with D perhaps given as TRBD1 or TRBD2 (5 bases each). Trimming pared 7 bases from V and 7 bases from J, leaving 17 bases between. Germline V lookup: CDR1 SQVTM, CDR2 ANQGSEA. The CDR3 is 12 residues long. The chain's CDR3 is CSARDAGQEQYF. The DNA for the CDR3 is TGCAGCGCTCGGGACGCCGGGCAGGAGCAGTACTTC.